One and the same sample provided the 32 T cell receptor beta chains below, sequenced in a study of cytomegalovirus exposure and HLA in healthy donors. The table came from immunoSEQ multiplex PCR; TCRdb's copy has only in-frame clones and leaves some out. The table includes 70,000 or so clones, about 94% detected once. The sample was PBMCs. The receptors derive from a woman aged 18-29 years in good health and CMV-seronegative.

This clone was seen a single time. The chain is built from TRBV30 and TRBJ2-7; TRBD1 agrees at 9 bases. This CDR3 has 15 amino acids. The germline V gene has CDR1 GTSNPN and CDR2 SVGIG (reference sequence). Trimming removed 3 bases from V and 5 bases from J; junction bases left unmatched: 11. The CDR3 coding sequence is TGTGCCTGGAGAGTTCCGGGACAGGGTAGTGACGAGCAGTACTTC. This gives the protein CAWRVPGQGSDEQYF.

This clone is a singleton in its sample. The rearrangement uses TRBV6-4 and TRBJ2-3; 12 bases agree with TRBD2. CDR3 length: 16 residues. Germline V CDR1 and CDR2: MRHNA, SNTAGT. Trimming cost V 4 bases and J 4 bases; bases outside gene matches: 6. CDR3 nucleotides: TGTGCCAGCAGTGCTAAGACTAGCGGGGGATCAGATACGCAGTATTTT. It codes for CASSAKTSGGSDTQYF.

This sequence joins TRBV5-5 and TRBJ2-3; tentatively, D is TRBD1 (6 bases). Per germline, CDR1 SGHKS and CDR2 YYEKEE (reference sequence). The CDR3 is made up of 14 amino acids. Trimming left V 4 bases short and J 2 bases short, with 11 bases between. CDR3 nucleotides: TGTGCCAGCAGCCAGGACAGCAACACAGATACGCAGTATTTT. Protein sequence: CASSQDSNTDTQYF.

This clone was seen just once. V gene TRBV28 combines with J gene TRBJ2-1, with 8 bases lining up with TRBD1. This CDR3 contains 17 residues. The V and J ends lost 6 bases and 2 bases, in that order; junction bases with no gene match: 12. Germline V gene lookup returns CDR1 MDHEN and CDR2 SYDVKM. The CDR3 region is CASSRYGQGKPYNEQFF. In DNA form, the CDR3 reads TGTGCCAGCAGCCGTTACGGACAGGGAAAACCCTACAATGAGCAGTTCTTC.

The J gene is TRBJ1-2, the V gene TRBV27, with 7 bases matching TRBD1. The CDR3 is 14 residues long. The germline CDR1 and CDR2 sequences are MNHEY and SMNVEV (reference sequence). The V and J ends lost 2 bases and 3 bases, in that order; junction bases with no gene match: 3. The CDR3 region is CASSLRGPYYGYTF. The CDR3 DNA sequence: TGTGCCAGCAGTTTAAGGGGGCCATACTATGGCTACACCTTC.

J is TRBJ2-7 and V is TRBV28; 9 positions match TRBD2. V trimming: 6 bases; J trimming: 2 bases; junction bases outside the gene matches: 14. Germline CDR1 is MDHEN and CDR2 is SYDVKM. This CDR3 region has 17 residues. The CDR3 nucleotides are TGTGCCAGCAGCCCTACTCTAGCGGGATATAACGCCTACGAGCAGTACTTC. It is translated as CASSPTLAGYNAYEQYF.

Only one count was recorded for this clone. The chain joins TRBV28 to TRBJ1-4; possibly TRBD1 for D (6 bases). V dropped 6 bases and J dropped 10 bases, with 12 bases sitting between them. Looked up from germline, CDR1 is MDHEN and CDR2 is SYDVKM. This CDR3 region has 12 residues. CDR3 coding DNA: TGTGCCAGCAGCCGAGGACAGCTAAAACTGTTTTTT. Amino acid sequence: CASSRGQLKLFF.

The chain joins TRBV7-9 to TRBJ1-1; 8 bases fit TRBD1. V lost 4 bases and J lost 3; bases outside the gene matches: 4. The CDR3 totals 14 residues. CDR1 SEHNR and CDR2 FQNEAQ come from the germline V gene (reference sequence). This chain's CDR3 is CASSSGQGDTEAFF. CDR3 DNA sequence: TGTGCCAGCAGCTCTGGACAGGGTGACACTGAAGCTTTCTTT.

The chain combines TRBV23-1 with TRBJ2-7; 9 nucleotides agree with TRBD1. TRBV23-1 qualifies as an ORF whose function is uncertain. This CDR3 is built from 17 residues. Unmatched junction bases numbered 8, after V lost 0 bases and J lost 2 bases. CDR3 nucleotides: TGCGCCAGCAGTCAATCGGGGACAGGGTCCCGCACCTACGAGCAGTACTTC. The encoded protein is CASSQSGTGSRTYEQYF.

V gene TRBV30 combines with J gene TRBJ2-5, with a weak D call TRBD1 (6 bases). Germline V gives CDR1 GTSNPN, CDR2 SVGIG (reference sequence). The CDR3 is 15 residues long. The ends were cut back, 4 bases at V and 5 bases at J, with 20 bases in the middle. The CDR3 reads CAWTPKQGLGETQYF. The CDR3 DNA reads TGTGCCTGGACCCCCAAACAGGGCTTGGGGGAGACCCAGTACTTC.

This clone was counted only a few times. The rearrangement uses TRBV10-3 and TRBJ2-6, with unresolved D. The CDR3 length is 19 residues. Per germline, CDR1 ENHRY and CDR2 SYGVKD. V was clipped by 1 base and J by 0 bases, with 16 bases between them. In DNA form, the CDR3 reads TGTGCCATCAGTGAGTTTAAACAATTGGTGTCCTCTGGGGCCAACGTCCTGACTTTC. It codes for CAISEFKQLVSSGANVLTF.

The chain combines TRBV2 with TRBJ2-7, with D hard to call. CDR3 length: 12 residues. Trimming stripped 6 bases from V and 3 bases from J, with 9 bases between. Germline loops: CDR1 SNHLY, CDR2 FYNNEI. Here the CDR3 DNA reads TGTGCCAGCAGCCCACACAACTACGAGCAGTACTTC. It codes for CASSPHNYEQYF.

J is TRBJ2-1 and V is TRBV7-9; D is perhaps TRBD2 (5 bases). The CDR3 totals 15 residues. Germline V lookup: CDR1 SEHNR, CDR2 FQNEAQ (reference sequence). The V end lost 1 base, the J end lost 5 bases, and 12 bases lay between the germline ends. The CDR3 sequence: CASSLGGSLNNEQFF. CDR3 DNA sequence: TGTGCCAGCAGCTTAGGTGGGAGTCTTAACAATGAGCAGTTCTTC.

The rearrangement links TRBV7-3 to TRBJ1-2, with a possible D match to TRBD1 (5 bases). Per the germline V gene, CDR1 is SGHTA and CDR2 is FQGTGA. The CDR3 loop spans 15 amino acids. Trimming cost V 4 bases and J 4 bases, with 16 bases left between them. For the CDR3, the DNA is TGTGCCAGCAGCTCCCACGGGGGGAGCCTCTATGGCTACACCTTC. Protein sequence: CASSSHGGSLYGYTF.

The V call is TRBV28, the J call TRBJ1-3, with D perhaps matching TRBD1 (5 bases). CDR1 and CDR2 (germline): MDHEN, SYDVKM. Trimming removed 2 bases at V and 0 bases at J, with 5 bases between. This CDR3 comprises 14 residues. The CDR3 DNA sequence: TGTGCCAGCAGTTTAGGACACTCTGGAAACACCATATATTTT. Protein product: CASSLGHSGNTIYF.

The chain combines TRBV9 with TRBJ2-1, with 13 bases fitting TRBD2. The V segment lost 4 bases and the J segment 7 bases; nucleotides outside the gene matches: 8. CDR3 size: 16 residues. The germline V gene encodes CDR1 SGDLS and CDR2 YYNGEE. The CDR3 here is CASSSPTSGRDNEQFF. The CDR3 coding sequence is TGTGCCAGCAGCTCCCCAACTAGCGGGAGGGATAATGAGCAGTTCTTC. Full variable domain (outside the CDR3, taken from reference TRBV9 and TRBJ2-1): DSGVTQTPKHLITATGQRVTLRCSPRSGDLSVYWYQQSLDQGLQFLIQYYNGEERAKGNILERFSAQQFPDLHSELNLSSLELGDSALYFCASSSPTSGRDNEQFFGPGTRLTVL.

J is TRBJ2-1 and V is TRBV7-3; 9 bases map to TRBD2. J lost 8 bases, V lost 8 bases, and 16 bases had no gene match. Germline V gives CDR1 SGHTA, CDR2 FQGTGA. CDR3 length: 16 amino acids. CDR3 coding DNA: TGTGCCAGCGCCCGGGGAGCGGGGGGACCGAGGGATGAGCAGTTCTTC. This sequence encodes CASARGAGGPRDEQFF.

The gene calls are TRBV4-2 and TRBJ2-5; D not certain. V was pared by 0 bases and J by 0 bases, with 8 bases between. This CDR3 has 15 residues. CDR1 is LGHNA, CDR2 YNFKEQ, per germline. CDR3 bases: TGTGCCAGCAGCCAAGATCGAGGAAACCAAGAGACCCAGTACTTC. Translation: CASSQDRGNQETQYF.

This clone has only one observation. The rearrangement joins TRBV6-5 to TRBJ1-4; 8 bases are a match to TRBD1. The V segment lost 5 bases and the J segment 8 bases; nucleotides outside the gene matches: 10. The germline gives CDR1 MNHEY, CDR2 SVGAGI. CDR3 length equals 15 residues. CDR3 residues: CASSVSGTGKEKLFF. CDR3 DNA sequence: TGTGCCAGCAGTGTGTCCGGGACAGGAAAAGAAAAACTGTTTTTT.

The chain uses TRBV5-4 and TRBJ1-1; D might be TRBD1 (6 bases). The germline V and J ends were trimmed by 3 bases and 5 bases, with 11 bases remaining between them. Germline lookup yields CDR1 SGHNT and CDR2 YYREEE (reference sequence). The CDR3 runs to 13 residues. The CDR3 reads CASSSFQGTEAFF. The CDR3 DNA follows: TGTGCCAGCAGCTCCTTTCAGGGGACTGAAGCTTTCTTT.

The chain combines TRBV4-1 with TRBJ2-7; weak D call: TRBD2 (5 bases). Germline V lookup: CDR1 MGHRA, CDR2 YSYEKL. Deletions cut 0 bases from V and 6 bases from J, with 9 bases between. CDR3 length: 13 residues. As DNA, the CDR3 is TGCGCCAGCAGCCAAGATGGCGGGTTCGAGCAGTACTTC. As protein: CASSQDGGFEQYF.

The J gene is TRBJ2-7, the V gene TRBV28; tentatively, D is TRBD1 (6 bases). Germline values: CDR1 MDHEN, CDR2 SYDVKM. V lost 7 bases, J lost 0 bases, and 16 bases lay in between. There are 15 residues in the CDR3. The CDR3 is CASTLGWDNSYEQYF. The DNA for the CDR3 is TGTGCCAGCACCCTGGGCTGGGACAACTCCTACGAGCAGTACTTC.

The gene calls are TRBV15 and TRBJ2-7, with 10 bases lining up with TRBD1. Germline CDR1 LNHNV, CDR2 YYDKDF (reference sequence). This CDR3 is 16 amino acids long. The J segment lost 2 bases and the V segment lost 0 bases, leaving 4 bases of the junction unmatched. The DNA of the CDR3 is TGTGCCACCAGCAGAGAGGGGGACAGGGGACCCTACGAGCAGTACTTC. Protein: CATSREGDRGPYEQYF.

The V gene is TRBV6-6, the J gene TRBJ1-5; 9 positions agree with TRBD1. Germline CDR1 and CDR2: MNHNY and SVGAGI (reference sequence). This CDR3 spans 15 amino acids. V was clipped by 2 bases and J by 4 bases; unmatched bases: 3. The CDR3 DNA reads TGTGCCAGCAGTTACGGGACAGGGTATAATCAGCCCCAGCATTTT. It codes for CASSYGTGYNQPQHF.

The chain employs TRBV7-6 and TRBJ2-5; D is possibly TRBD1 (5 bases). V was pared by 6 bases and J by 1 base, with 15 bases between. The CDR3 covers 15 residues. Germline assignment: CDR1 SGHVS and CDR2 FNYEAQ. CDR3: CASSAPGMGQETQYF. DNA of the CDR3: TGTGCCAGCAGTGCCCCAGGGATGGGCCAAGAGACCCAGTACTTC. The variable domain in full, completed from reference TRBV7-6 and TRBJ2-5, reads GAGVSQSPRYKVTKRGQDVALRCDPISGHVSLYWYRQALGQGPEFLTYFNYEAQQDKSGLPNDRFSAERPEGSISTLTIQRTEQRDSAMYRCASSAPGMGQETQYFGPGTRLLVL.

This rearrangement joins TRBV6-4 to TRBJ2-3; the D gene is possibly TRBD2 (6 bases). CDR3 size: 15 residues. Trimming shortened V by 6 bases and J by 1 base, and 14 bases separated the two germline ends. CDR1 and CDR2 (germline): MRHNA, SNTAGT. As DNA, the CDR3 is TGTGCCAGCAGCCCGAGCGGGTCGGGCACAGATACGCAGTATTTT. Encoded protein: CASSPSGSGTDTQYF.

Worth noting for this clone: At one end, the junction sequence differs from germline, possibly due to a read error. CDR3 loop: CASSQELGQPRGF. CDR3 nucleotide sequence: TGCGCCAGCAGCCAAGAGCTGGGACAACCTAGAGGCTTC. The rearrangement links TRBV4-1 to TRBJ2-7; D may be TRBD1 (6 bases). Germline V gene data show CDR1 as MGHRA and CDR2 as YSYEKL. The CDR3 runs to 13 residues.

DNA for the CDR3: TGTGCCACTGCGGGACAGGAGGTCGGTACGCAGTATTTT. It translates to CATAGQEVGTQYF. The chain joins TRBV19 to TRBJ2-3, with TRBD1 identical over 8 bases. The length of the CDR3 is 13 residues. In germline, CDR1 is LNHDA, CDR2 SQIVND (reference sequence). The trim removed 10 bases at V and 8 bases at J, leaving 11 bases unmatched.

As to this clone: The germline gene is not matched at one end of the junction; a read error may be the cause. This chain uses TRBV6-1 with TRBJ1-2; 10 bases fit TRBD1. CDR1 is MNHNS and CDR2 is SASEGT in the germline V gene. This CDR3 is built from 13 residues. Written as DNA, the CDR3 is TGTGCCAGCAGTGAGACAGGGGGCTATAGCTACACCTTC. It is translated as CASSETGGYSYTF.

The DNA of the CDR3 is TGCAGTGCTAGCAGGGACACTGAAGCTTTCTTT. As protein: CSASRDTEAFF. The V gene is TRBV20-1, the J gene TRBJ1-1; TRBD1 might be the D (5 bases). Germline loops: CDR1 DFQATT, CDR2 SNEGSKA (reference sequence). The V end was cut by 3 bases, the J end by 3 bases, with 5 bases between. CDR3 length equals 11 residues.

The chain recombines TRBV2 with TRBJ2-7; 9 nucleotides line up with TRBD1. CDR1 SNHLY and CDR2 FYNNEI come from the germline V gene. This CDR3 is 14 amino acids long. V gave up 10 bases and J gave up 7 bases; unmatched junction bases: 14. The CDR3 region is CATTGGRGLEEQYF. The CDR3 DNA reads as TGTGCCACTACAGGGGGCAGGGGGCTAGAAGAGCAGTACTTC.

The V and J genes are TRBV2 and TRBJ2-7; 9 bases are shared with TRBD2. The CDR3 loop spans 14 amino acids. The germline V gene has CDR1 SNHLY and CDR2 FYNNEI. V lost 4 bases, J lost 3 bases, and 4 bases stayed unmatched. The CDR3 region has the DNA TGTGCCAGCAGTGTGACTAGCGGCAGCTACGAGCAGTACTTC. Its protein product is CASSVTSGSYEQYF.